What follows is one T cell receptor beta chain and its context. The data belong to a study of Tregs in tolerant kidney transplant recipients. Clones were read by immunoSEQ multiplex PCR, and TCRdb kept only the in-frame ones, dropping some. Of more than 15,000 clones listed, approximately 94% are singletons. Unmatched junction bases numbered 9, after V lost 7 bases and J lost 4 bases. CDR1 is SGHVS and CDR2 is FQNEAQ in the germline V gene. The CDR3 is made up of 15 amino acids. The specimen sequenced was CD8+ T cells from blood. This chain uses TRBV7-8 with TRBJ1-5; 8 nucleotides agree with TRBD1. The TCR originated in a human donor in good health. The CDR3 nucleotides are TGTGCCAGCACCACCTTGCAGGGGGCTAATCAGCCCCAGCATTTT. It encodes CASTTLQGANQPQHF.